The 21 T cell receptor beta chains in this list originate from one sample, sequenced in a study of blood T cell repertoires in COVID-19. Method: immunoSEQ multiplex PCR; TCRdb's copy keeps in-frame clones and lacks some. This sample has fewer than 350,000 clones, with 81% found just once. Sample: peripheral blood. The receptors were gathered from an older woman with active or convalescent COVID-19.

This clone was picked up a small number of times. The genes are TRBV11-2 and TRBJ2-2; 12 positions match TRBD2. The CDR3 extends over 17 amino acids. Germline V CDR1 and CDR2: SGHAT, FQNNGV. V lost 0 bases to trimming and J lost 7 bases; unmatched junction nucleotides: 6. CDR3 nucleotide sequence: TGTGCCAGCAGCTTAGATCTTACTAGCGGGGGGAACGGGGAGCTGTTTTTT. Translating gives CASSLDLTSGGNGELFF.

This clone has just a few counts. The CDR3 DNA follows: TGTGCCACCAGTGAGACAGGGGTGAGCGGCTACACCTTC. Amino acid sequence: CATSETGVSGYTF. This chain uses TRBV24-1 with TRBJ1-2, with TRBD1 matching over 8 bases. V was pared by 4 bases and J by 8 bases, with 5 bases of the junction left unmatched. CDR3 length: 13 amino acids. Looked up from germline, CDR1 is KGHDR and CDR2 is SFDVKD.

The J gene is TRBJ1-2, the V gene TRBV4-1, with 8 bases matching TRBD1. This CDR3 spans 14 amino acids. From germline, CDR1 is MGHRA and CDR2 YSYEKL. V gave up 6 bases and J gave up 3 bases; unmatched junction bases: 6. CDR3 sequence reads: CASSRQGTHYGYTF. CDR3 coding DNA: TGCGCCAGCAGTCGACAGGGGACGCACTATGGCTACACCTTC.

This clone was seen a single time. J is TRBJ1-5 and V is TRBV6-6; D is possibly TRBD1 (6 bases). Trimming shortened V by 3 bases and J by 4 bases, and 13 bases separated the two germline ends. The CDR3 extends over 15 amino acids. Germline V CDR1 and CDR2: MNHNY, SVGAGI (reference sequence). The CDR3 protein is CASSYGQPLNQPQHF. Written as DNA, the CDR3 is TGTGCCAGCAGTTATGGACAGCCCCTTAATCAGCCCCAGCATTTT.

This rearrangement joins TRBV9 to TRBJ1-1; maybe TRBD1 (6 bases). V lost 3 bases and J lost 4, with 7 bases in between. CDR1 is SGDLS and CDR2 is YYNGEE in the germline V gene. This CDR3 region has 12 residues. CDR3 coding DNA: TGTGCCAGCAGCGGAGGGGGCACTGAAGCTTTCTTT. It is translated as CASSGGGTEAFF.

V and J are TRBV23-1 and TRBJ1-5; TRBD1 matches at 7 bases. TRBV23-1 is recorded as an ORF, its role being uncertain. The CDR3 is 16 residues long. The V gene end was trimmed by 4 bases and the J gene end by 9 bases; junction bases not matched to a gene: 15. The CDR3 DNA follows: TGCGCCAGCAGTCCCACCCCGCTACCCTCAGGGGGGCCCCAGCATTTT. Its translation is CASSPTPLPSGGPQHF.

The CDR3 nucleotides are TGCGCCAGCAGCTTGGGGACTAGTTTCCGACAAGAGACCCAGTACTTC. Translation gives CASSLGTSFRQETQYF. This chain connects TRBV5-1 to TRBJ2-5; 7 nucleotides match TRBD2. Germline V CDR1 and CDR2: SGHRS, YFSETQ. This CDR3 is 16 amino acids long. J lost 2 bases, V lost 0 bases, and 7 bases had no gene match.

The J gene is TRBJ1-1, the V gene TRBV7-9; D not resolved. Looked up from germline, CDR1 is SEHNR and CDR2 is FQNEAQ (reference sequence). Trimming cost V 4 bases and J 10 bases, with 4 bases left between them. The CDR3 has 9 amino acids. CDR3 in amino acids: CASSSLAFF. The CDR3, as DNA: TGTGCCAGCAGCTCACTAGCTTTCTTT.

This chain uses TRBV12-3 or TRBV12-4 with TRBJ1-4; D gene uncertain. This CDR3 has 12 amino acids. V dropped 3 bases and J dropped 14 bases, with 13 bases sitting between them. The DNA of the CDR3 is TGTGCCAGCAGTTTCGGAGATGGTGGGCTGTTTTTT. This gives the protein CASSFGDGGLFF.

The rearrangement links TRBV18 to TRBJ2-7; a weak D match, TRBD1 (6 bases). Germline V gene sequence: CDR1 KGHSH, CDR2 LQKENI. Trimming left V 2 bases short and J 3 bases short, with 8 bases between. The CDR3 contains 13 residues. This CDR3 reads CASSPNRDYEQYF. The CDR3 bases are TGTGCCAGCTCACCAAACAGGGACTACGAGCAGTACTTC.

The chain combines TRBV5-1 with TRBJ1-2; D not resolved. The CDR3 totals 14 residues. Germline-derived CDR1 and CDR2 are SGHRS and YFSETQ. Trimming removed 1 base from V and 3 bases from J, with 10 bases in between. The CDR3 bases are TGCGCCAGCAGCTTGAGTGGTAGAGACTATGGCTACACCTTC. This sequence encodes CASSLSGRDYGYTF.

This clone was counted between two and nine times. This chain joins TRBV29-1 and TRBJ2-7; 7 bases are a match to TRBD1. This CDR3 is 15 amino acids long. CDR1 SQVTM and CDR2 ANQGSEA come from the germline V gene. The trim removed 0 bases at V and 2 bases at J, leaving 7 bases unmatched. The CDR3 protein is CSVEDLEGGTYEQYF. The CDR3, as DNA: TGCAGCGTTGAAGATCTTGAAGGGGGCACCTACGAGCAGTACTTC.

V usage is TRBV2 and J usage is TRBJ2-4, with D possibly being TRBD2 (5 bases). V lost 6 bases and J lost 3, with 9 bases in between. This CDR3 region has 13 residues. Germline V CDR1 and CDR2: SNHLY, FYNNEI. CDR3 coding DNA: TGTGCCAGCAGCCCGGAGGTCAAAAACATTCAGTACTTC. Protein: CASSPEVKNIQYF.

Details on this clone: The germline gene is not matched at one end of the junction; a read error may be the cause. The chain is built from TRBV12-3 or TRBV12-4 and TRBJ2-2, with D possibly matching TRBD1 (6 bases). CDR3 length equals 13 residues. Written as DNA, the CDR3 is TGTGCCAGCAGTTTTAGGGACACGGGGGAGCTGTTTTTT. This encodes CASSFRDTGELFF.

This clone has a handful of counts. The chain has TRBV7-9 and TRBJ1-1, with a weak D call TRBD1 (6 bases). The germline gives CDR1 SEHNR, CDR2 FQNEAQ (reference sequence). The length of the CDR3 is 14 residues. V was shortened by 1 base and J by 3 bases, with 9 bases between the two germline ends. CDR3 amino acids: CASSLGGRDTEAFF. The CDR3 DNA follows: TGTGCCAGCAGCTTAGGGGGGCGAGACACTGAAGCTTTCTTT. The full variable domain, its missing parts supplied by reference TRBV7-9 and TRBJ1-1, is DTGVSQNPRHKITKRGQNVTFRCDPISEHNRLYWYRQTLGQGPEFLTYFQNEAQLEKSRLLSDRFSAERPKGSFSTLEIQRTEQGDSAMYLCASSLGGRDTEAFFGQGTRLTVV.

This chain links TRBV5-1 with TRBJ2-7, with 9 bases identical to TRBD1. CDR3 length equals 14 residues. Per germline, CDR1 SGHRS and CDR2 YFSETQ. The V gene end was trimmed by 4 bases and the J gene end by 5 bases; junction bases not matched to a gene: 7. The CDR3: CASSIGQGSHEQYF. The CDR3 DNA reads as TGCGCCAGCAGCATAGGACAGGGGAGCCACGAGCAGTACTTC.

The genes are TRBV25-1 and TRBJ1-1; D remains ambiguous. The CDR3 covers 12 residues. CDR1 and CDR2 from the germline V gene are MGHDK and SYGVNS. V lost 7 bases to trimming and J lost 1 base, with 7 bases between them. The CDR3 protein is CASTLGNTEAFF. DNA of the CDR3: TGTGCCAGCACCCTCGGGAACACTGAAGCTTTCTTT.

This chain links TRBV6-2 or TRBV6-3 with TRBJ1-2; 10 positions agree with TRBD1. CDR1 MNHEY and CDR2 SVGEGT come from the germline V gene. After removal of 6 bases from V and 6 bases from J, the junction contained 10 bases not matched to a gene. The length of the CDR3 is 15 residues. Written as DNA, the CDR3 is TGTGCCAGCAGCGCGACTTCTGGGACAGGGGATGGCTACACCTTC. Amino acid sequence: CASSATSGTGDGYTF.

The chain is built from TRBV4-2 and TRBJ1-2, with 10 bases that match TRBD1. The CDR3 runs 14 residues. V lost 0 bases to trimming and J lost 8 bases; unmatched junction nucleotides: 3. Germline V gene sequence: CDR1 LGHNA, CDR2 YNFKEQ. The CDR3 loop is CASSQETGGGGYTF. CDR3 in DNA: TGTGCCAGCAGCCAAGAGACAGGGGGCGGAGGCTACACCTTC.

A few counts support this clone. The chain combines TRBV11-2 with TRBJ2-2; TRBD1 matches 7 bases. This CDR3 has 16 residues. Germline lookup yields CDR1 SGHAT and CDR2 FQNNGV. J lost 0 bases, V lost 1 base, and 2 bases had no gene match. The CDR3 nucleotides are TGTGCCAGCAGCTTAGGACAGGGCTCGAACACCGGGGAGCTGTTTTTT. It encodes CASSLGQGSNTGELFF.

The chain combines TRBV11-3 with TRBJ2-3; 12 bases match TRBD2. The ends lost 5 bases at V and 7 bases at J; junction bases unmatched: 7. Looked up from germline, CDR1 is SGHNT and CDR2 is YENEEA. The CDR3 has 15 amino acids. As DNA, the CDR3 is TGTGCCAGCAGCCCCGCTAGCGGGGGGGCTAATACGCAGTATTTT. It yields the protein CASSPASGGANTQYF.